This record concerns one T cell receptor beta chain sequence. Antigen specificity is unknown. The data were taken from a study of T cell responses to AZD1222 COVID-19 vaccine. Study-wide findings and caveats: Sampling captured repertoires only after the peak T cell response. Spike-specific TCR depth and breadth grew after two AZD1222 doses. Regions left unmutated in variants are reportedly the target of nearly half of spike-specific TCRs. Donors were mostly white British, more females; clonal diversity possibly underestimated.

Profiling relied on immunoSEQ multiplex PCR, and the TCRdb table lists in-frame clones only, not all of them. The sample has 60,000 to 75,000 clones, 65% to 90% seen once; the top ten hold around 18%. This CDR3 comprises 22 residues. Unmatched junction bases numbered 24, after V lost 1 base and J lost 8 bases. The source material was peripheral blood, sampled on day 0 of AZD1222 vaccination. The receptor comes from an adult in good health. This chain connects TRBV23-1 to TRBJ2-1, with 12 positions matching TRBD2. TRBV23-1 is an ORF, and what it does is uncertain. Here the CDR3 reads CASSQCPHRGGLAGGRWDEQFF. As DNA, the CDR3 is TGCGCCAGCAGTCAATGCCCCCACAGGGGTGGGCTAGCGGGAGGGCGATGGGATGAGCAGTTCTTC.